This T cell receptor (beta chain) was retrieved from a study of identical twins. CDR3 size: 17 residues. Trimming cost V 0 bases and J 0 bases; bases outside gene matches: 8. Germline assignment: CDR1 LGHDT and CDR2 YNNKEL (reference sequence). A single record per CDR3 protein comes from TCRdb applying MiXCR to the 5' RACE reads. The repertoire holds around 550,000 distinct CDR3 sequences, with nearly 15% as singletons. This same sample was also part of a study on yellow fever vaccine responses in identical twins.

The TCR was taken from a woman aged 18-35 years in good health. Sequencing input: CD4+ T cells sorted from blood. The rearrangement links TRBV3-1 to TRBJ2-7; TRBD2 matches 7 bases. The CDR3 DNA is TGTGCCAGCAGCCAAGATTTCGTGGGAGGGCTCTCCTACGAGCAGTACTTC. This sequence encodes CASSQDFVGGLSYEQYF.